The rows below give T cell receptor beta chains drawn from one sample of a study of T cell repertoires in cytomegalovirus infection. TCRdb independently ran MiXCR on the reads; one entry per CDR3 protein. The sample holds about 450,000 distinct CDR3 sequences, approximately 32% seen once. Sequencing was done on a sample of PBMCs. The receptors come from a human donor in good health (CMV status not recorded). Some clones in this sample may be carry-over from other donors' samples. Each CDR3 is given with its conserved first and last residue. The D gene is left open where the match is weak. Size tells how often a clone was seen (once, few, many) or the class of an expanded clone, and some rows leave it out.

D: TRBD1; J: TRBJ2-7; V: TRBV6-5; size: -; DNA: TGTGCCAGCAGTCTCCGAGGGGGCGACGAGCAGTACTTC; CDR3: CASSLRGGDEQYF
D: -; J: TRBJ2-2; V: TRBV6-2/TRBV6-3; size: -; DNA: TGTGCCAGCAGTCGTAATACGGGTCTCGGCACCGGGGAGCTGTTTTTT; CDR3: CASSRNTGLGTGELFF
D: TRBD2; J: TRBJ2-1; V: TRBV5-6; size: few; DNA: TGTGCCAGCAGCTTTTCCGGGGGGGCTGAGGATGAGCAGTTCTTC; CDR3: CASSFSGGAEDEQFF
D: -; J: TRBJ1-5; V: TRBV29-1; size: few; DNA: TGCAGCGTTGGGGGGGATAGCAATCAGCCCCAGCATTTT; CDR3: CSVGGDSNQPQHF
D: TRBD2; J: TRBJ2-5; V: TRBV5-1; size: few; DNA: TGCGCCAGCAGCTTGAGTGGGACTAGTTGGTACCAAGAGACCCAGTACTTC; CDR3: CASSLSGTSWYQETQYF
D: -; J: TRBJ1-2; V: TRBV12-3/TRBV12-4; size: many; DNA: TGTGCCAGCAGCTTACGGGGGGGCGGCTACACCTTC; CDR3: CASSLRGGGYTF
D: -; J: TRBJ1-5; V: TRBV20-1; size: -; DNA: TGCAGTGCTAGGGACCCGGGGGGAAGTAATCAGCCCCAGCATTTT; CDR3: CSARDPGGSNQPQHF
D: -; J: TRBJ1-1; V: TRBV6-2/TRBV6-3; size: -; DNA: TGTGCCAGCAGTTATTGGGCGGGGGCCCGGGGCACTGAAGCTTTCTTT; CDR3: CASSYWAGARGTEAFF
D: -; J: TRBJ1-5; V: TRBV11-2; size: -; DNA: TGTGCCAGTCAGCGGACAAAGGGACAGCCCCAGCATTTT; CDR3: CASQRTKGQPQHF
D: -; J: TRBJ1-5; V: TRBV19; size: -; DNA: TGTGCCAGTAGTACTATTAGGGGCGGGTATCAGCCCCAGCATTTT; CDR3: CASSTIRGGYQPQHF
D: -; J: TRBJ1-4; V: TRBV3-1; size: -; DNA: TGTGCCAGCAGCCAAGTACCTGCCGGCGAAAAACTGTTTTTT; CDR3: CASSQVPAGEKLFF
D: TRBD1; J: TRBJ2-2; V: TRBV2; size: -; DNA: TGTGCCAGCAGGAATCAGGGGGCGCGGGCCGGGGAGCTGTTTTTT; CDR3: CASRNQGARAGELFF
D: TRBD2; J: TRBJ2-1; V: TRBV3-1; size: -; DNA: TGTGCCAGCAGCCAAGTGGGGGGGTACAATGAGCAGTTCTTC; CDR3: CASSQVGGYNEQFF
D: TRBD2; J: TRBJ2-1; V: TRBV10-3; size: -; DNA: TGTGCCATCAGTGAGCTCATGACTAGCGGGAGCTCCTACAATGAGCAGTTCTTC; CDR3: CAISELMTSGSSYNEQFF
D: -; J: TRBJ2-2; V: TRBV27; size: few; DNA: TGTGCCAGCAGTTTGTGGAAAGATAACACCGGGGAGCTGTTTTTT; CDR3: CASSLWKDNTGELFF
D: TRBD1; J: TRBJ1-5; V: TRBV12-3/TRBV12-4; size: few; DNA: TGTGCCAGCAGCCTCACAGGGCCCGGACAGGGGGGTCAGCCCCAGCATTTT; CDR3: CASSLTGPGQGGQPQHF
D: -; J: TRBJ1-1; V: TRBV4-1; size: -; DNA: TGCGCCAGCAGCCAAGGACACCCCGCAGGGGCTGAAGCTTTCTTT; CDR3: CASSQGHPAGAEAFF
D: TRBD2; J: TRBJ2-2; V: TRBV7-3; size: few; DNA: TGTGCCAGTAAGATGGGGACTAGCGGCACCACCGGGGAGCTGTTTTTT; CDR3: CASKMGTSGTTGELFF